Below, 20 T cell receptor beta chains from the same sample are listed, as sequenced in a study of T cell responses to AZD1222 COVID-19 vaccine. Repertoires were generated with immunoSEQ multiplex PCR, while TCRdb's copy carries only in-frame clones and drops some. Of 120,000 or so clones in the sample, 80% to 90% were seen once. This specimen was peripheral blood, taken on day 0 of MenACWY control vaccination. These receptors were obtained from an adult in good health.

This chain connects TRBV6-5 to TRBJ2-7; 7 bases line up with TRBD1. V was clipped by 3 bases and J by 3 bases; unmatched bases: 8. CDR1 and CDR2 (germline): MNHEY, SVGAGI. The CDR3 has 15 residues. DNA of the CDR3: TGTGCCAGCAGTTATTTCCGGGACAGAATCTACGAGCAGTACTTC. It encodes CASSYFRDRIYEQYF.

V usage is TRBV2 and J usage is TRBJ2-7, with 8 bases lining up with TRBD1. The J segment lost 4 bases and the V segment lost 4 bases, leaving 6 bases of the junction unmatched. CDR3 size: 14 residues. CDR1 SNHLY and CDR2 FYNNEI come from the germline V gene. The CDR3 sequence: CASSGWQGAYEQYF. The CDR3 DNA is TGTGCCAGCAGTGGTTGGCAGGGGGCGTACGAGCAGTACTTC. The variable domain in full, completed from reference TRBV2 and TRBJ2-7, reads EPEVTQTPSHQVTQMGQEVILRCVPISNHLYFYWYRQILGQKVEFLVSFYNNEISEKSEIFDDQFSVERPDGSNFTLKIRSTKLEDSAMYFCASSGWQGAYEQYFGPGTRLTVT.

The chain joins TRBV6-5 to TRBJ2-2; 9 positions match TRBD2. Looked up from germline, CDR1 is MNHEY and CDR2 is SVGAGI. The V segment lost 6 bases and the J segment 4 bases; nucleotides outside the gene matches: 6. This CDR3 has 15 amino acids. This CDR3 is CASSPGLAGTGELFF. The CDR3 DNA reads as TGTGCCAGCAGCCCGGGACTAGCTGGCACCGGGGAGCTGTTTTTT.

On this clone: Other DNA sequences of this sample code for an identical CDR3. The chain joins TRBV5-1 to TRBJ2-5; D remains ambiguous. The V gene lost 0 bases and the J gene lost 2 bases, with 2 bases spanning the gap. The CDR3 loop spans 12 amino acids. Germline V lookup: CDR1 SGHRS, CDR2 YFSETQ. The CDR3 region is CASSLEQETQYF. CDR3 bases: TGCGCCAGCAGCTTGGAGCAAGAGACCCAGTACTTC.

This chain links TRBV9 with TRBJ2-3; D unclear. V lost 4 bases and J 3 bases, leaving 15 bases between the germline ends. This CDR3 has 15 residues. Germline V gene data show CDR1 as SGDLS and CDR2 as YYNGEE. In DNA, the CDR3 is TGTGCCAGCAGCTCACGAGACTTACCTACAGATACGCAGTATTTT. Translation: CASSSRDLPTDTQYF.

The chain recombines TRBV20-1 with TRBJ2-7; 12 bases line up with TRBD2. The CDR3 totals 16 residues. Trimming removed 3 bases from V and 0 bases from J; junction bases left unmatched: 6. CDR1 is DFQATT and CDR2 is SNEGSKA in the germline V gene (reference sequence). CDR3 protein: CSASVTSGRSSYEQYF. The CDR3 coding sequence is TGCAGTGCTAGTGTTACTAGCGGGAGGAGCTCCTACGAGCAGTACTTC.

The chain couples TRBV27 to TRBJ2-6; D gene uncertain. Germline CDR1 is MNHEY and CDR2 is SMNVEV (reference sequence). Trimming removed 5 bases from V and 4 bases from J, with 12 bases in between. This CDR3 is built from 15 residues. The DNA of the CDR3 is TGTGCCAGCAGTCAAAGACAATCGGGGGCCAACGTCCTGACTTTC. Amino acid sequence: CASSQRQSGANVLTF.

The rearrangement links TRBV5-6 to TRBJ2-7; D perhaps matches TRBD2 (6 bases). CDR3 length: 16 residues. Germline CDR1 and CDR2: SGHDT and YYEEEE. The V gene lost 2 bases and the J gene lost 0 bases, with 15 bases spanning the gap. Written as DNA, the CDR3 is TGTGCCAGCAGCTTCTGGGGTTTAGCGGACTCCTACGAGCAGTACTTC. Amino acids: CASSFWGLADSYEQYF.

J is TRBJ2-3 and V is TRBV23-1; D is unclear. TRBV23-1 is treated as an ORF (open reading frame) with a function not yet certain. Trimming removed 5 bases from V and 2 bases from J, with 14 bases in between. The CDR3 is 15 amino acids. CDR3 sequence: CASSIRPKDTDTQYF. CDR3 DNA: TGCGCCAGCAGTATACGGCCCAAGGACACAGATACGCAGTATTTT.

V usage is TRBV4-2 and J usage is TRBJ1-1; possible D gene TRBD1, 6 bases. Germline V CDR1 and CDR2: LGHNA, YNFKEQ. V dropped 0 bases and J dropped 6 bases, with 17 bases sitting between them. The length of the CDR3 is 16 residues. This CDR3 reads CASSQDPAGVTSEAFF. The DNA of the CDR3 is TGTGCCAGCAGCCAAGATCCCGCAGGGGTGACGTCTGAAGCTTTCTTT.

The chain has TRBV5-5 and TRBJ1-2; 11 nucleotides align to TRBD1. The germline gives CDR1 SGHKS, CDR2 YYEKEE (reference sequence). The CDR3 length is 19 residues. The J segment lost 3 bases and the V segment lost 4 bases, leaving 17 bases of the junction unmatched. CDR3 in DNA: TGTGCCAGCAGCCAGCAACTCCACTCCGGGACAGGGGGAGACTATGGCTACACCTTC. Its protein is CASSQQLHSGTGGDYGYTF. Variable domain in full (rest from reference TRBV5-5 and TRBJ1-2): DAGVTQSPTHLIKTRGQQVTLRCSPISGHKSVSWYQQVLGQGPQFIFQYYEKEERGRGNFPDRFSARQFPNYSSELNVNALLLGDSALYLCASSQQLHSGTGGDYGYTFGSGTRLTVV.

The chain uses TRBV7-3 and TRBJ2-2; no firm D call. The CDR3 is made up of 14 amino acids. Trimming took 5 bases from V and 5 from J, leaving 12 bases between them. CDR1 and CDR2 (germline): SGHTA, FQGTGA. The CDR3 spells CASSPLVSTGELFF. CDR3 nucleotide sequence: TGTGCCAGCAGCCCCCTAGTCTCGACCGGGGAGCTGTTTTTT. The complete variable domain, with remaining parts taken from reference TRBV7-3 and TRBJ2-2, reads GAGVSQTPSNKVTEKGKYVELRCDPISGHTALYWYRQSLGQGPEFLIYFQGTGAADDSGLPNDRFFAVRPEGSVSTLKIQRTERGDSAVYLCASSPLVSTGELFFGEGSRLTVL.

The CDR3 nucleotides are TGTGCCAGCAAACAGGGTGGCTATGGCTACACCTTC. Protein sequence: CASKQGGYGYTF. The chain is built from TRBV3-1 (or the pseudogene TRBV3-2) and TRBJ1-2, with TRBD1 as a possible D gene (6 bases). Germline CDR1 and CDR2: LGHDT and YNNKEL (reference sequence). The CDR3 is 12 amino acids. The V end was cut by 7 bases, the J end by 4 bases, with 10 bases between.

J is TRBJ2-7 and V is TRBV4-2; 7 bases line up with TRBD2. The CDR3 is made up of 15 amino acids. Unmatched junction bases numbered 9, after V lost 1 base and J lost 6 bases. From germline, CDR1 is LGHNA and CDR2 YNFKEQ. Written as DNA, the CDR3 is TGTGCCAGCAGCCAAGCCACTGGGGGGGTTCGCGAGCAGTACTTC. It yields the protein CASSQATGGVREQYF.

The rearrangement uses TRBV12-3 or TRBV12-4 and TRBJ2-3, with D possibly TRBD2 on 5 matching bases. The CDR3 extends over 13 amino acids. This chain's CDR3 is CACERLHTDTQYF. The CDR3 DNA is TGTGCTTGCGAGCGGCTCCATACAGATACGCAGTATTTT.

The chain uses TRBV30 and TRBJ2-7, with D tentatively TRBD1 or TRBD2 (6 bases each). V dropped 8 bases and J dropped 6 bases, with 17 bases sitting between them. The CDR3 has 12 amino acids. CDR1 is GTSNPN, CDR2 SVGIG, per germline (reference sequence). CDR3 protein: CAGARGLSEQYF. CDR3 nucleotide sequence: TGTGCCGGGGCTCGGGGGCTTAGCGAGCAGTACTTC.

J is TRBJ2-7 and V is TRBV5-4; 7 bases match TRBD1. The CDR3 runs to 14 residues. The J segment lost 3 bases and the V segment lost 3 bases, leaving 6 bases of the junction unmatched. Germline CDR1 and CDR2: SGHNT and YYREEE (reference sequence). The CDR3 DNA reads TGTGCCAGCAGCTCTAAACAGGGGAGCTACGAGCAGTACTTC. This translates into CASSSKQGSYEQYF.

The J gene is TRBJ2-5, the V gene TRBV30; 10 bases map to TRBD2. This CDR3 has 16 residues. Germline CDR1 reads GTSNPN; CDR2 reads SVGIG (reference sequence). The trim removed 2 bases at V and 6 bases at J, leaving 12 bases unmatched. The CDR3 DNA sequence: TGTGCCTGGAGTAGAGCGGGAGGGCCATTGGGTCAGACCCAGTACTTC. It specifies CAWSRAGGPLGQTQYF.

The chain carries TRBV6-5 and TRBJ1-1, with a weak D call TRBD1 (6 bases). The CDR3 is 13 residues long. The germline gives CDR1 MNHEY, CDR2 SVGAGI. V shed 6 bases and J shed 7 bases, with 15 bases lying between them. The DNA for the CDR3 is TGTGCCAGCAGCTGGACAGTGGACAGTGAAGCTTTCTTT. Translated, it gives CASSWTVDSEAFF.

As to this clone: One end of the junction does not line up with germline, which may come from a read error. The chain carries TRBV19 and TRBJ2-7; maybe TRBD2 (6 bases). Germline V lookup: CDR1 LNHDA, CDR2 SQIVND (reference sequence). The CDR3 loop spans 12 amino acids. The CDR3 spells CASSSGLTALDF. The CDR3 DNA reads as TGTGCCAGTAGCTCGGGACTGACAGCCCTGGACTTC.